This T cell receptor (beta chain) originates from a study of sequential checkpoint blockade in melanoma. Across the whole study: Arm A got nivolumab then ipilimumab; arm B the reverse, 1:1. TCRbeta immunosequencing was performed on DNA from more than 75 pretreatment melanoma tumor samples. More than 20 patients had tumor biopsies before treatment and at week 13. Overall study findings and caveats: Clinical benefit was about 30 times likelier when tumor T-cell fraction and clonality increased.

Regarding treatment: randomized to nivolumab then ipilimumab (arm A) or the reverse (arm B). This clone has just a few counts. Its antigen is currently unknown. V dropped 3 bases and J dropped 3 bases, with 9 bases sitting between them. Germline CDR1 reads SGDLS; CDR2 reads YYNGEE. The CDR3 contains 14 residues. Measured with immunoSEQ multiplex PCR; TCRdb has only the in-frame clones, and not every one. Among around 9,200 clones, roughly 20% were seen once, and the ten largest hold approximately 12%. This chain connects TRBV9 to TRBJ2-2; D gene ambiguous. This material consisted of tumor tissue (inferred from file names), taken from a patient given nivolumab and ipilimumab in sequence. The origin of this receptor is a human donor with melanoma. The CDR3 sequence: CASSAPSDTGELFF. CDR3 bases: TGTGCCAGCAGCGCTCCGTCAGACACCGGGGAGCTGTTTTTT.